This T cell receptor (beta chain) was found in a study of cytomegalovirus exposure and HLA in healthy donors (dated by TCRdb to the late 2010s). Regarding the complete study: An earlier analysis of roughly 570 of the donors reported 276 Gb of sequence data and about 120 million unique TCR beta sequences obtained from around 170 million T cells. Of the approximately 400 genotyped donors, 75% to 85% were placed in the genetic ancestry cluster associated with self-reported Caucasian donors. Donor age, sex, ethnicity and CMV serostatus were collected together with the repertoire data. In a later analysis, previously published TCR beta repertoires from fewer than 750 donors were re-analyzed and high-resolution HLA genotyping was added so that TCR occurrence patterns could be studied. In an earlier analysis of around 540 of the donors, high-throughput TCR beta sequencing was used to judge whether each TCR beta V gene segment behaved as functional or pseudogenic. The study profiled the T cell repertoires of hundreds of subjects by immunosequencing and related them to cytomegalovirus serostatus. Rather than drawing on any new phenotypic data, the later analysis identified candidate immune exposures from TCR beta sequences and the way those sequences occurred across donors. Class I and class II HLA loci were covered by the typing at four-digit resolution. The study was designed to test whether signatures of past pathogen exposure could be identified by cataloging public T cell receptors. Five DR-DQ haplotypes were treated as single units for association and clustering because of strong linkage in the cohort. An early release that covered around 590 HLA-typed donors contained about 300 gigabases of sequencing data and tens of millions of unique TCR sequences. Along with the 666-subject first cohort, a separate validation cohort of approximately 110 different subjects was used. Every repertoire in the discovery cohort had been generated on one and the same sequencing platform. Typing coverage varied by locus: about 620-630 donors for A, B, C, DRB1 and DQB1; about 520 for DQA1; about 600 for DPA1; around 450 for DPB1. To predict cytomegalovirus infection status, the study combined high-throughput TCR immunosequencing, statistical association of individual TCRs with disease status, and machine learning. Among around 400 genotyped donors of the cohort, an average of roughly 230,000 unique TCR beta nucleotide sequences was sequenced per donor, of which roughly 17% were non-productive. A later genetic analysis used genome-wide SNP genotypes for about 55% of the 666 donors, treating that subset as a discovery cohort.

In total, roughly 670 healthy bone marrow donors made up the cohort. Cohort members were all nominally healthy when sampled, although unrecorded immune exposures were likely present. The donor was CMV seropositive and was included in the group of approximately 310 seropositive cohort members. Every donor gave a peripheral blood sample, and the peripheral blood mononuclear cells from that sample were used for TCR beta sequencing. The Qiagen DNeasy Blood Extraction Kit was used to extract genomic DNA from the blood cell samples. Note on this clone: Its antigen is currently not known. Nothing much larger sits one base from this clone, and base qualities are not available.

Counted from cysteine to phenylalanine, this CDR3 has 15 amino acids. Only the CDR3 portion is preserved as DNA: 45 bases, with reading frame beginning at the first base. For CDR1 and CDR2, the germline V gene (reference sequence) lists SEHNR and FQNEAQ. V ends up 1 base short and J 2 bases short, with an unmatched junction base count of 3. Results and caveats for the whole study, not just this receptor: Because some donors lacked HLA typing at each locus, the association tests relied only on the typed subset. It was suggested by the authors that the approach could potentially be generalized to other disease states and immunological phenotypes. An earlier analysis of some 560 of the donors showed that most TCR beta V segments appeared in productive rearrangements either about 90% or about 30% of the time, which broadly matched IMGT annotations. The presence/absence analyses assumed that sequencing depth was roughly uniform across donors, and that assumption may not be true. The classifier was reported to diagnose cytomegalovirus status with high specificity and sensitivity in both the original and validation cohorts. In the study, around 160 TCR beta chains were listed as associated with cytomegalovirus. An association between a missense DCLRE1C variant and V-gene and J-gene trimming of TCR beta chains was found in a later genetic analysis and replicated in an independent cohort. According to a later analysis, TCR association rates differed among HLA loci, with DRB1 alleles showing the most associated TCRs and HLA-C alleles showing the fewest. Across donors, most TCR sequences were observed very rarely, whereas some public TCRs were present in many individuals. A further reported finding was that TCR beta sequences accurately predicted the HLA-A and HLA-B alleles for most subjects in the first cohort. The earlier analysis of almost 600 of the donors excluded seventeen rarely observed V segments, including chromosome 9 orphons, because counts were too low. Only TCR beta chains were sequenced in this cohort, and the absence of alpha or paired-chain data limited detectable features. In a later analysis, most CMV-associated TCR beta chains were found to appear HLA-restricted, with HLA associations seemingly driven largely by CMV exposure. The 87-base-pair reads could not distinguish some IMGT-functional V segments, including TRBV6-2 and TRBV6-3, so those segments were excluded. Correlated functional status among segregating V segments might reflect linkage disequilibrium, but an unknown experimental factor could not be ruled out. A later analysis found that HLA-associated TCR beta chains were more clonally expanded and had lower generation probabilities than equally common non-associated chains. The only immune exposure information available for the cohort was CMV serostatus. In vitro tests confirmed that three of the cytomegalovirus-associated TCR beta chains recognize cytomegalovirus antigens. A later analysis reported that several top co-occurrence clusters appeared linked to parvovirus B19, influenza, CMV and Epstein-Barr virus. Assigning TCR associations to individual alleles was difficult when HLA alleles, especially DR and DQ, strongly co-occurred. A cluster of highly shared sequence variants was judged likely to be a technical artifact of the sequencing pipeline. A later analysis associated 16,951 TCR beta sequences with specific HLA alleles at a false discovery rate of 0.05. Compared with the approximately 670-donor mean, donors in an Asian-associated ancestry cluster had fewer N-insertions in productive TCRs, according to a later genetic analysis.

Receptor amplification or capture employed the immunoSEQ multiplex PCR assay. The multiplex PCR relied on a mix of 60 forward primers for TCR Vbeta segments and 13 reverse primers for TCR Jbeta segments. The CDR3 region of rearranged TCR beta genes was amplified from genomic DNA by a multiplex PCR assay. Amplified TCR beta libraries were sequenced as 87-base-pair reads on the Illumina HiSeq System. The paper's data handling went like this. In a later analysis, approximately 74 million unique TCR beta chains were counted across the 500 to 850 repertoires, and approximately 11 million of these chains were shared by at least two donors. To remove PCR and sequencing errors, raw reads were error-corrected and collapsed into unique sequences using a nearest-neighbor algorithm that merged closely related sequences. Alignment of CDR3 sequences to IMGT reference sequences was used to assign V, D and J gene segments. For a sequence to be retained, a match of at least six nucleotides to both a V gene segment and a J gene segment was required. Rearrangements were classified as productive when the CDR3 lacked stop codons and remained in frame with V and J, and all other rearrangements were classified as non-productive. CDR3 was defined by IMGT convention, running from the second conserved V-encoded cysteine to the conserved J-encoded phenylalanine. Sequences without an unambiguous match to a single V gene segment were excluded from the earlier analysis of several hundred of the donors. An earlier analysis of a few hundred of the donors called V segments functional above 56.7% productive rearrangements and segregating when the between-donor standard deviation exceeded 5%. A statistical classification framework was built to diagnose cytomegalovirus status from the catalog of TCR beta chain sequences. In a later analysis, V and J genes were assigned by comparing TCR nucleotide sequences against IMGT/GENE-DB human TR gene sequences. In a later analysis, CDR3 sequences and most-parsimonious VDJ recombination scenarios were assigned using the TCRdist pipeline. In a later analysis, each TCR beta chain was defined by its CDR3 amino acid sequence together with its V-gene family, and reads without a unique V-gene family were excluded. A later analysis removed 592 highly shared, low-generation-probability nucleotide sequences to deal with suspected cross-contamination and a sequencing artifact. In a later analysis, a clonal expansion index for each public chain was calculated from normalized within-repertoire ranks of inferred template counts. A later analysis computed generation probabilities with a VDJ recombination model fitted to out-of-frame rearrangements, and checked the results against IGoR. A later analysis scored TCR-TCR, TCR-HLA and TCR-CMV co-occurrence with hypergeometric tests, applying a repertoire-size bias correction to TCR pairs. A later analysis estimated false discovery rates by permuting HLA or CMV assignments 20 times. In a later analysis, co-occurring TCRs were grouped with DBSCAN, and TCRdist sequence similarity was added when clustering was performed within HLA-allele-positive subsets. Repertoires with fewer than 30,000 or more than 120,000 public chains, plus five repertoires with anomalous nucleotide sharing, were excluded from co-occurrence clustering. Not all clones reach the TCRdb copy of this immuneACCESS table, which keeps in-frame sequences only. Checked studies attribute under half of the gap to unresolved V genes and leave the rest unexplained. V, J and clone size were drawn from that table, and D and trimming were deduced from the DNA. The sample profile shows around 120,000 clones; approximately 79% of them were found once. The ten largest clonotypes hold 16% of the sample.

The sequence is built from TRBV7-9 and TRBJ2-7; TRBD1 agrees with 9 junctional bases. The sequence derives from a man aged 50 to 60 in good health and CMV-seropositive. Sample: PBMCs. The CDR3: CASSLDGTGTYEQYF. The sequenced DNA: TGTGCCAGCAGCTTAGATGGGACAGGGACCTACGAGCAGTACTTC.